This TCR beta chain was identified in a study of blood T cell repertoires in COVID-19. In the study overall: There were acute and convalescent COVID-19 samples, and they came from the United States, Italy and Spain. PBMCs, B-cell-depleted T cells, or T cells provided the cDNA or gDNA that made up the material.

The CDR3 spans 17 residues. Trimming took 4 bases from V and 5 from J; bases not matched to a gene: 12. CDR1 is LGHDT and CDR2 is YNNKEL in the germline V gene (reference sequence). Authors' data handling: Using reference gene primer amplification, nucleated cell counts were estimated. TCRdb's table, derived via immunoSEQ multiplex PCR, lists solely in-frame clones and lacks some. The V and J calls and the clone size are those of that table, but D and trimming were determined from the DNA. The data contain 43,000 or so clones, about 83% of them seen just once; the ten biggest clones take up around 6.1%.

The sample taken for sequencing was peripheral blood. The source of this sequence is an elderly woman with acute or convalescent COVID-19. The chain is built from TRBV3-1 (or the pseudogene TRBV3-2) and TRBJ2-1; 9 bases fit TRBD2. The CDR3 DNA reads TGTGCCAGCAGCCTAGCCGGGGGGGCTAGCGGGGACAATGAGCAGTTCTTC. This sequence encodes CASSLAGGASGDNEQFF.